What follows are 3 T cell receptor beta chains derived from one specimen sequenced in a study of blood T cell repertoires in COVID-19. The method was immunoSEQ multiplex PCR; TCRdb's version includes in-frame clones alone and lacks a portion of them. In the table there are 130,000 to 150,000 clones, roughly 79% of which are singletons. Material for sequencing was peripheral blood. All receptors come from a human donor in a cohort sampled during active COVID-19.

The rearrangement links TRBV6-5 to TRBJ2-5, with 9 nucleotides matching TRBD1. The CDR3 contains 15 residues. CDR1 is MNHEY and CDR2 is SVGAGI in the germline V gene. Trimming cost V 0 bases and J 4 bases; bases outside gene matches: 3. The CDR3 protein is CASSYSDRGRETQYF. The CDR3 DNA reads TGTGCCAGCAGTTACTCGGACAGGGGTAGAGAGACCCAGTACTTC.

This clone showed up just a few times. The rearrangement uses TRBV27 and TRBJ1-2; 8 bases fit TRBD1. Germline V lookup: CDR1 MNHEY, CDR2 SMNVEV (reference sequence). This CDR3 is 12 amino acids long. Trimming removed 8 bases from V and 5 bases from J; junction bases left unmatched: 4. The CDR3 DNA reads TGTGCCAGCCGGACAGGGCCATATGGCTACACCTTC. It is translated as CASRTGPYGYTF.

V and J are TRBV6-5 and TRBJ1-2, with 9 bases lining up with TRBD1. Germline V lookup: CDR1 MNHEY, CDR2 SVGAGI. The CDR3 length is 14 residues. V trimming: 4 bases; J trimming: 2 bases; junction bases outside the gene matches: 2. The DNA of the CDR3 is TGTGCCAGCAGTTCCGGGACAGGGAACTATGGCTACACCTTC. Translated: CASSSGTGNYGYTF.